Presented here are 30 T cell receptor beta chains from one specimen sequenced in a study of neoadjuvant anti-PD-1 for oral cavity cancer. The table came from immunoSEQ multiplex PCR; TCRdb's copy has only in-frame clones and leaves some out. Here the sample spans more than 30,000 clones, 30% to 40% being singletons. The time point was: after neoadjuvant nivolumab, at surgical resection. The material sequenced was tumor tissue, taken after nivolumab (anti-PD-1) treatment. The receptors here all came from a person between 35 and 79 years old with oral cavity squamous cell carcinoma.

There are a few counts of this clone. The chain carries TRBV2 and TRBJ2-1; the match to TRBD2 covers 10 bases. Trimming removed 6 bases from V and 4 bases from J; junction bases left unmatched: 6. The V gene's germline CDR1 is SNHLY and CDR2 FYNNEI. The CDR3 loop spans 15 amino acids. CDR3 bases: TGTGCCAGCAGCCCTAGGACTAGCGGTTACAATGAGCAGTTCTTC. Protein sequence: CASSPRTSGYNEQFF.

CDR3 bases: TGTGCCAGCAGTTACTACAGGGTCGCCTACAATGAGCAGTTCTTC. Amino acids: CASSYYRVAYNEQFF. The chain uses TRBV27 and TRBJ2-1; D may be TRBD1 (6 bases). CDR3 size: 15 residues. Germline V gene sequence: CDR1 MNHEY, CDR2 SMNVEV (reference sequence). V gave up 4 bases and J gave up 2 bases, with 12 bases separating them.

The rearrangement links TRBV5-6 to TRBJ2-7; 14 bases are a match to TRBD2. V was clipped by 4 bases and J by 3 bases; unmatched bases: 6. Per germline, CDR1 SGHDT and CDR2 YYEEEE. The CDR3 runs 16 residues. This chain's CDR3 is CASSKLGLAGDYEQYF. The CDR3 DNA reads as TGTGCCAGCAGCAAGTTGGGACTAGCGGGGGACTACGAGCAGTACTTC.

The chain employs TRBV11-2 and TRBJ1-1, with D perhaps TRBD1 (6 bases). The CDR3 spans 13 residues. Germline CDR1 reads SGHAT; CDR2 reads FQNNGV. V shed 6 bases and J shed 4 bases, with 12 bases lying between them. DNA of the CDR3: TGTGCCAGCAGTCGGCAAGGGGGCACTGAAGCTTTCTTT. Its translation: CASSRQGGTEAFF.

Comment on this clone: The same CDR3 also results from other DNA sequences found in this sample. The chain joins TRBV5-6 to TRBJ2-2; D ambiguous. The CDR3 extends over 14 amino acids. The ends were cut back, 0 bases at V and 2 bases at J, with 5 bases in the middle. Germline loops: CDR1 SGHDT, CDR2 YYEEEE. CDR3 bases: TGTGCCAGCAGCTTGGCCGTTAACACCGGGGAGCTGTTTTTT. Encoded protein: CASSLAVNTGELFF.

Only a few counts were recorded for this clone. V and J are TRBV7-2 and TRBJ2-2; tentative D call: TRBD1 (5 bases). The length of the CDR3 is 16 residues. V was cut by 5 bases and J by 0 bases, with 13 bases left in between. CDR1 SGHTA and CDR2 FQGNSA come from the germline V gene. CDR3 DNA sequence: TGTGCCAGCAGCCCCCAGGGTATCGCGAACACCGGGGAGCTGTTTTTT. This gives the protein CASSPQGIANTGELFF.

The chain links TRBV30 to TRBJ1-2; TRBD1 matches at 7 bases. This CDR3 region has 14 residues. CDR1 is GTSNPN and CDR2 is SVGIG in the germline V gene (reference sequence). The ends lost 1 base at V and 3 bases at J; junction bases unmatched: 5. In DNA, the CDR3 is TGTGCCTGGAGTGCTGAAACAGGGGACTATGGCTACACCTTC. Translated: CAWSAETGDYGYTF.

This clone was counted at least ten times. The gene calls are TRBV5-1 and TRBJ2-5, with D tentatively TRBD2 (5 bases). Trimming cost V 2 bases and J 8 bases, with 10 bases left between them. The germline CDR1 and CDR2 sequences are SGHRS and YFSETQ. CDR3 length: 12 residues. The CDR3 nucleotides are TGCGCCAGCAGCTTACAACTAGATACCCAGTACTTC. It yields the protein CASSLQLDTQYF.

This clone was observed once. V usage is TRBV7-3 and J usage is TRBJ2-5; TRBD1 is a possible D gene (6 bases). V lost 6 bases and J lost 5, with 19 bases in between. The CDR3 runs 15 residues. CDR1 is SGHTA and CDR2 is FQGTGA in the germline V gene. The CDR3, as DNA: TGTGCCAGCAGTCTTAGGGCCTATCAGGGGGAGACCCAGTACTTC. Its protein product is CASSLRAYQGETQYF.

The CDR3 here is CASSWLTGGRAPNYGYTF. The DNA of the CDR3 is TGCGCCAGCAGCTGGCTGACAGGGGGCCGGGCCCCTAACTATGGCTACACCTTC. The chain uses TRBV5-1 and TRBJ1-2; TRBD1 matches at 10 bases. This CDR3 spans 18 amino acids. CDR1 is SGHRS and CDR2 is YFSETQ in the germline V gene. The J segment lost 0 bases and the V segment lost 3 bases, leaving 11 bases of the junction unmatched. Using reference TRBV5-1 and TRBJ1-2 for the parts outside the CDR3, the full variable domain is KAGVTQTPRYLIKTRGQQVTLSCSPISGHRSVSWYQQTPGQGLQFLFEYFSETQRNKGNFPGRFSGRQFSNSRSEMNVSTLELGDSALYLCASSWLTGGRAPNYGYTFGSGTRLTVV.

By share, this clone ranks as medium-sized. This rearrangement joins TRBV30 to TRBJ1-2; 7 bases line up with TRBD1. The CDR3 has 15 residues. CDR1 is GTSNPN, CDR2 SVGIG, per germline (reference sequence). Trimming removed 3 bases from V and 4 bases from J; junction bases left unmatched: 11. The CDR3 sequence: CAWSGITGESYGYTF. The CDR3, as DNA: TGTGCCTGGAGCGGGATCACAGGGGAAAGCTATGGCTACACCTTC.

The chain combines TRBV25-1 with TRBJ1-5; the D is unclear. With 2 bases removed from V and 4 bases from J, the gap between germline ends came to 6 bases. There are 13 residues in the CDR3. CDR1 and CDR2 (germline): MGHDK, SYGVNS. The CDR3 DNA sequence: TGTGCCAGCAGTGAACGGGGAAATCAGCCCCAGCATTTT. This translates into CASSERGNQPQHF.

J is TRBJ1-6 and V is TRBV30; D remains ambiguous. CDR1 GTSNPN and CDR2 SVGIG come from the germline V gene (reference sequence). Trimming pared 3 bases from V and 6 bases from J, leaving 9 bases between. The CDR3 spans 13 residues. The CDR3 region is CAWRSRPNSPLHF. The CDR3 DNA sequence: TGTGCCTGGAGGTCCCGACCTAATTCACCCCTCCACTTT.

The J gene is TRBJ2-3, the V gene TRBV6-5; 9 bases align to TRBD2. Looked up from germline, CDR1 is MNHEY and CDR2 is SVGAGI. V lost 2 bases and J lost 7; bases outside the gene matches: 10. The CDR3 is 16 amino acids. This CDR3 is CASSYRSGRIGNTQYF. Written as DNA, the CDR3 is TGTGCCAGCAGTTACCGCAGCGGGAGGATCGGGAATACGCAGTATTTT.

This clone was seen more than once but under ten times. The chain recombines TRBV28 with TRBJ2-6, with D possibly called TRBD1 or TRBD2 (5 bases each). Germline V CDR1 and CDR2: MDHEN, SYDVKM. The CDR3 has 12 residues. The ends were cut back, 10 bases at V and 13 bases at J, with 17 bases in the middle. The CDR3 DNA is TGTGCCACCGGGGTCCTCGAGGGGGTCCTGACTTTC. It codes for CATGVLEGVLTF.

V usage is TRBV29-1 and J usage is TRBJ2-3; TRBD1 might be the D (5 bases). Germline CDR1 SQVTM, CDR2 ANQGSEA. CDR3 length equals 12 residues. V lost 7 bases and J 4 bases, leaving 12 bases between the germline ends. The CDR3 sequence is CSAGKTPDTQYF. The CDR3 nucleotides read TGCAGCGCAGGGAAGACGCCAGATACGCAGTATTTT.

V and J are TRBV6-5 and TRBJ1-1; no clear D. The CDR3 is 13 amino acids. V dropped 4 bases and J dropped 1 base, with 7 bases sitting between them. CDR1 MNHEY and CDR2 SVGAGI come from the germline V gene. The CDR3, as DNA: TGTGCCAGCAGTTGGGGAGAGAACACTGAAGCTTTCTTT. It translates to CASSWGENTEAFF.

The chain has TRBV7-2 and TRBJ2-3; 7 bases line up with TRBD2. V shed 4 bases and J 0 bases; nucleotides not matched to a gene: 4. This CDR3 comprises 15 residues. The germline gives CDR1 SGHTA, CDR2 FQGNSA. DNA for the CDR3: TGTGCCAGCAGCTCCCAAGCGGGAAGCACAGATACGCAGTATTTT. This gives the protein CASSSQAGSTDTQYF.

CDR3 sequence (DNA): TGTGCCAGCAGCATAACTAGCGGGGGTCAAGAGACCCAGTACTTC. Protein sequence: CASSITSGGQETQYF. V usage is TRBV7-9 and J usage is TRBJ2-5; 11 bases are shared with TRBD2. The germline gives CDR1 SEHNR, CDR2 FQNEAQ (reference sequence). The length of the CDR3 is 15 residues. The junction had 4 bases not matched to a gene; V was cut back by 5 bases and J by 2 bases.

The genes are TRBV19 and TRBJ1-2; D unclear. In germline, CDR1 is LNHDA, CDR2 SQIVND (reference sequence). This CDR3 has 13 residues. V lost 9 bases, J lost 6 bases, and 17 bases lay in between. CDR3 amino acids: CASYKGVVDGYTF. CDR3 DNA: TGTGCCAGCTACAAGGGAGTGGTCGATGGCTACACCTTC.

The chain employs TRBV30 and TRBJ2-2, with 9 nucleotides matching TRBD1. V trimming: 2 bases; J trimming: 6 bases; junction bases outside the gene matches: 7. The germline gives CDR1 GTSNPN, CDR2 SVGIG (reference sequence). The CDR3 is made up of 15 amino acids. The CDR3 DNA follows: TGTGCCTGGAGTTGGGGACAGGGTTACTCCGGGGAGCTGTTTTTT. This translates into CAWSWGQGYSGELFF.

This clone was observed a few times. CDR3 coding DNA: TGTGCCACGCAAGGACAGCTTCGACCTGAAGCTTTCTTT. Its protein is CATQGQLRPEAFF. The rearrangement links TRBV21-1 to TRBJ1-1; the D call of TRBD1 is as the table states it, not checked on the DNA. TRBV21-1 is a pseudogene segment. The CDR3 has 13 residues.

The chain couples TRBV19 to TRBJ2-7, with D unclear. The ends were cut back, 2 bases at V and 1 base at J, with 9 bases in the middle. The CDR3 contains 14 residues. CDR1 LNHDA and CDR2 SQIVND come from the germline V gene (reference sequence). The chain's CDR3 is CASSISAVSYEQYF. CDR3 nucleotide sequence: TGTGCCAGTAGTATAAGCGCGGTGTCCTACGAGCAGTACTTC.

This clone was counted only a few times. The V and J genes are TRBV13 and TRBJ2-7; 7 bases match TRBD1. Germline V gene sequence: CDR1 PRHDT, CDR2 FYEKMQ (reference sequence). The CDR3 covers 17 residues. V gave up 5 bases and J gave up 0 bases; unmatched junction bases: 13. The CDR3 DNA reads TGTGCCAGCAGCATCGGATCCGGGACAGCGAACTCCTACGAGCAGTACTTC. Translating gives CASSIGSGTANSYEQYF. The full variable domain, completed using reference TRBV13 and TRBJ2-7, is AAGVIQSPRHLIKEKRETATLKCYPIPRHDTVYWYQQGPGQDPQFLISFYEKMQSDKGSIPDRFSAQQFSDYHSELNMSSLELGDSALYFCASSIGSGTANSYEQYFGPGTRLTVT.

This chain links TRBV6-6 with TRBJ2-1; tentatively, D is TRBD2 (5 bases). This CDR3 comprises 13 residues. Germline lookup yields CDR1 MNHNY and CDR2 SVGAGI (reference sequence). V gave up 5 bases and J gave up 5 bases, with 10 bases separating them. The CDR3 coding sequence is TGTGCCAGCAGTCGGGAAGAAGACAATGAGCAGTTCTTC. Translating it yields CASSREEDNEQFF.

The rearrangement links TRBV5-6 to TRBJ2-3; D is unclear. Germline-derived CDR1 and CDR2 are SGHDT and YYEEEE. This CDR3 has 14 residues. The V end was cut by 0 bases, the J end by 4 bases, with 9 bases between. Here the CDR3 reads CASSLEKGSDTQYF. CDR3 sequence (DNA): TGTGCCAGCAGCTTGGAAAAGGGATCAGATACGCAGTATTTT.

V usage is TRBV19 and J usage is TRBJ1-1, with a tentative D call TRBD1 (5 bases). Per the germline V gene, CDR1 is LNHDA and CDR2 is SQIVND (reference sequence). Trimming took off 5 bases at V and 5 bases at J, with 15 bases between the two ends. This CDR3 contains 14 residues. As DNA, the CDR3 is TGTGCCAGTAGTGAAAGGGGTGGGTGGACTGAAGCTTTCTTT. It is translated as CASSERGGWTEAFF. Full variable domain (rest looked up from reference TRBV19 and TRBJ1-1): DGGITQSPKYLFRKEGQNVTLSCEQNLNHDAMYWYRQDPGQGLRLIYYSQIVNDFQKGDIAEGYSVSREKKESFPLTVTSAQKNPTAFYLCASSERGGWTEAFFGQGTRLTVV.

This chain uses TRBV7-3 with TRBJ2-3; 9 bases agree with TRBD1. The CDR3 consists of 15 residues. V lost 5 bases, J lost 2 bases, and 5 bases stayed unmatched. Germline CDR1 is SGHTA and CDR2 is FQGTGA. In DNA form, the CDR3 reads TGTGCCAGCAGCCCCGGGACAGGGAACACAGATACGCAGTATTTT. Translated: CASSPGTGNTDTQYF.

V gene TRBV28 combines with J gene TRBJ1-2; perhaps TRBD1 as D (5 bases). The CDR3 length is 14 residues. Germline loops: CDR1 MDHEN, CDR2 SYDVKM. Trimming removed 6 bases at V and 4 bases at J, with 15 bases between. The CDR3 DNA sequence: TGTGCCAGCAGCACCGCAGGGTTGGCCTATGGCTACACCTTC. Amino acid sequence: CASSTAGLAYGYTF.

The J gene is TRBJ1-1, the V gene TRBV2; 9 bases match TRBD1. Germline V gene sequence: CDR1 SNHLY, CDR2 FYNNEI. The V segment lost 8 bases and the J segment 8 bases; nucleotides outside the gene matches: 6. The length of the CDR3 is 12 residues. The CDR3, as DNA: TGTGCCAGCCTTGGGACAGGGAGAGAAGCTTTCTTT. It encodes CASLGTGREAFF.